This TCR beta chain was recovered during a study of cytomegalovirus exposure and HLA in healthy donors. PCR amplification relied on 60 Vbeta primers (plus 13 Jbeta primers). Clones were read by immunoSEQ multiplex PCR, and TCRdb kept only the in-frame ones, dropping some. This repertoire shows 120,000 to 150,000 clones, around four fifths found once; its top ten account for 2% to 2.5%. The specimen sequenced was PBMCs. The source is a boy younger than 10 in good health and CMV-seronegative.

The CDR3 loop is CASSPRATNEKLFF. In nucleotides, the CDR3 is TGTGCCAGCTCACCCCGAGCAACTAATGAAAAACTGTTTTTT. The V and J genes are TRBV18 and TRBJ1-4; D uncertain. Trimming took 3 bases from V and 0 from J, leaving 5 bases between them. The V gene's germline CDR1 is KGHSH and CDR2 LQKENI. This CDR3 region has 14 residues.